A single sample is the source of the 22 T cell receptor beta chains below, sequenced in a study of CD8 T cells in Susac syndrome. An amount of RNA that ranged from roughly 0.5 to 1 ug was reverse transcribed with random hexamers. TCRdb re-called the immunoSEQ multiplex PCR reads through MiXCR, storing one row per CDR3 protein. The top ten hold 0.095% to 0.14% of the sample, which has about 140,000 distinct CDR3 sequences, 90% to 95% seen once. Sequenced material: CD4+ T cells from PBMCs. Receptors were obtained from a human donor with multiple sclerosis.

The genes are TRBV28 and TRBJ1-1, with D perhaps TRBD1 (5 bases). Germline-derived CDR1 and CDR2 are MDHEN and SYDVKM. The CDR3 runs 13 residues. V was trimmed by 5 bases and J by 10 bases, leaving 17 bases between them. DNA of the CDR3: TGTGCCAGCAGTCTCGGTGGGGCAGTTGGAGCTTTCTTT. This sequence encodes CASSLGGAVGAFF.

This chain links TRBV7-9 with TRBJ1-2, with TRBD1 identical over 8 bases. V shed 6 bases, J shed 7 bases, and the junction held 4 bases outside the gene matches. The germline CDR1 and CDR2 sequences are SEHNR and FQNEAQ (reference sequence). This CDR3 has 12 amino acids. CDR3: CASRDRDSGYTF. CDR3 DNA: TGTGCCAGCAGGGACAGGGATAGTGGCTACACCTTC.

The chain has TRBV7-2 and TRBJ2-7; 7 positions match TRBD2. This CDR3 has 14 amino acids. Germline V gene lookup returns CDR1 SGHTA and CDR2 FQGNSA. V lost 3 bases, J lost 3 bases, and 5 bases stayed unmatched. This chain's CDR3 is CASSFQRGNYEQYF. The CDR3 nucleotides read TGTGCCAGCAGCTTCCAGCGGGGAAACTACGAGCAGTACTTC.

This clonotype came up once. The chain employs TRBV3-1 and TRBJ2-6; D might be TRBD2 (6 bases). V lost 11 bases and J lost 0, with 11 bases in between. In germline, CDR1 is LGHDT, CDR2 YNNKEL (reference sequence). The CDR3 is 14 residues long. CDR3: CASGLRSGANVLTF. The CDR3 DNA reads TGTGCCTCGGGACTGCGCTCTGGGGCCAACGTCCTGACTTTC.

The V call is TRBV6-2 or TRBV6-3, the J call TRBJ1-1; D possibly corresponds to TRBD1 (5 bases). This CDR3 has 18 amino acids. V lost 2 bases to trimming and J lost 0 bases, with 19 bases between them. Germline V CDR1 and CDR2: MNHEY, SVGEGT. The CDR3 spells CASSYPGHGSRLNTEAFF. For the CDR3, the DNA is TGTGCCAGCAGTTACCCAGGACACGGCTCTAGGCTGAACACTGAAGCTTTCTTT.

This rearrangement joins TRBV24-1 to TRBJ2-3; tentative D call: TRBD2 (6 bases). CDR1 is KGHDR and CDR2 is SFDVKD in the germline V gene. The CDR3 is 17 residues long. Trimming took 4 bases from V and 4 from J, leaving 20 bases between them. DNA of the CDR3: TGTGCCACCAGTGACCTAGCGCCCCAGGGTTTAGCAGATACGCAGTATTTT. Translated, it gives CATSDLAPQGLADTQYF.

The rearrangement uses TRBV12-3 or TRBV12-4 and TRBJ1-5; TRBD1 agrees at 8 bases. This CDR3 has 15 residues. The junction had 7 bases not matched to a gene; V was cut back by 6 bases and J by 3 bases. CDR3 in amino acids: CASSLQGGANQPQHF. CDR3 bases: TGTGCCAGCAGCCTACAGGGGGGGGCCAATCAGCCCCAGCATTTT.

V is TRBV7-6 and J is TRBJ2-5, with 11 bases identical to TRBD1. The V segment lost 4 bases and the J segment 5 bases; nucleotides outside the gene matches: 12. The V gene's germline CDR1 is SGHVS and CDR2 FNYEAQ. This CDR3 is built from 17 residues. CDR3 DNA sequence: TGTGCCAGCAGCTCAAGGGACAGGGGGACTTATTGGGAGACCCAGTACTTC. Translated, it gives CASSSRDRGTYWETQYF.

The rearrangement links TRBV10-3 to TRBJ2-2, with 10 bases that match TRBD1. The trim removed 2 bases at V and 5 bases at J, leaving 2 bases unmatched. Germline lookup yields CDR1 ENHRY and CDR2 SYGVKD. This CDR3 has 15 amino acids. CDR3 DNA sequence: TGTGCCATCAGTGAGGACAGGGGGCAAACCGGGGAGCTGTTTTTT. Protein sequence: CAISEDRGQTGELFF.

The chain uses TRBV3-1 and TRBJ1-2; TRBD1 agrees at 8 bases. The CDR3 sequence is 14 residues long. Germline V gene sequence: CDR1 LGHDT, CDR2 YNNKEL (reference sequence). V lost 4 bases to trimming and J lost 6 bases; unmatched junction nucleotides: 7. CDR3 nucleotide sequence: TGTGCCAGCAGCCGCCGGGGACAGGTTGATGGCTACACCTTC. The encoded protein is CASSRRGQVDGYTF.

The gene calls are TRBV4-3 and TRBJ1-2; perhaps TRBD1 as D (6 bases). The germline CDR1 and CDR2 sequences are LGHNA and YSLEER. V was shortened by 5 bases and J by 5 bases, with 21 bases between the two germline ends. CDR3 length: 16 amino acids. The CDR3: CASSEIATDRRYGYTF. The CDR3 DNA reads as TGCGCCAGCAGCGAGATAGCTACAGACAGGCGGTATGGCTACACCTTC.

The chain links TRBV27 to TRBJ2-6; D call uncertain. V lost 4 bases and J lost 0, with 4 bases in between. This CDR3 comprises 14 residues. CDR1 MNHEY and CDR2 SMNVEV come from the germline V gene (reference sequence). The CDR3 coding sequence is TGTGCCAGCAGTTACATCTCTGGGGCCAACGTCCTGACTTTC. Its translation: CASSYISGANVLTF.

The CDR3 nucleotides are TGTGCCAGCACCCGGGACGGGACCTACGAGCAGTACTTC. Translating it yields CASTRDGTYEQYF. The V gene is TRBV6-1, the J gene TRBJ2-7, with D possibly called TRBD1 or TRBD2 (5 bases each). Germline V gene lookup returns CDR1 MNHNS and CDR2 SASEGT. The CDR3 extends over 13 amino acids. The V and J ends lost 7 bases and 2 bases respectively, with 12 bases between them.

V and J are TRBV5-1 and TRBJ2-1, with 8 bases fitting TRBD2. There are 16 residues in the CDR3. V lost 0 bases, J lost 10 bases, and 12 bases stayed unmatched. Germline lookup yields CDR1 SGHRS and CDR2 YFSETQ. CDR3 protein: CASSLVLTAGAREQFF. CDR3 nucleotides: TGCGCCAGCAGCTTGGTTCTTACAGCGGGAGCTAGAGAGCAGTTCTTC.

The chain employs TRBV3-1 and TRBJ2-7, with D possibly TRBD2 on 6 matching bases. The CDR3 runs to 13 residues. The V end was cut by 4 bases, the J end by 6 bases, with 13 bases between. Germline V gives CDR1 LGHDT, CDR2 YNNKEL (reference sequence). The CDR3 loop reads CASSRTSSGEQYF. The CDR3 DNA is TGTGCCAGCAGCCGGACAAGTAGCGGCGAGCAGTACTTC.

The rearrangement joins TRBV7-9 to TRBJ2-5; 14 bases match TRBD2. CDR1 SEHNR and CDR2 FQNEAQ come from the germline V gene (reference sequence). V trimming: 5 bases; J trimming: 4 bases; junction bases outside the gene matches: 15. The CDR3 length is 19 residues. The CDR3 DNA reads as TGTGCCAGCAGCCATTTAGCGGGACTAGCGGGAGAGGTGCGAGAGACCCAGTACTTC. Protein product: CASSHLAGLAGEVRETQYF.

The CDR3 spells CASKGRLAGYYEQYF. CDR3 bases: TGTGCCAGCAAGGGTAGACTAGCGGGATACTACGAGCAGTACTTC. V and J are TRBV2 and TRBJ2-7; 11 bases are shared with TRBD2. The CDR3 is 15 residues long. The V gene's germline CDR1 is SNHLY and CDR2 FYNNEI. V gave up 7 bases and J gave up 3 bases; unmatched junction bases: 8.

The chain carries TRBV6-5 and TRBJ1-2, with a weak D call TRBD1 (5 bases). The CDR3 is 13 residues long. Germline lookup yields CDR1 MNHEY and CDR2 SVGAGI. V lost 2 bases and J 6 bases, leaving 10 bases between the germline ends. CDR3: CASSYKGTNGYTF. The DNA of the CDR3 is TGTGCCAGCAGTTACAAGGGGACTAATGGCTACACCTTC.

J is TRBJ2-3 and V is TRBV9, with D unclear. The length of the CDR3 is 15 residues. The germline gives CDR1 SGDLS, CDR2 YYNGEE. V dropped 3 bases and J dropped 6 bases, with 17 bases sitting between them. The CDR3 DNA follows: TGTGCCAGCAGCGCCATCGGGCTTCCCGGGGATACGCAGTATTTT. It is translated as CASSAIGLPGDTQYF.

The chain combines TRBV13 with TRBJ2-3; the D call may be TRBD1 or TRBD2 (6 bases each). Trimming took off 5 bases at V and 10 bases at J, with 22 bases between the two ends. Germline V gives CDR1 PRHDT, CDR2 FYEKMQ (reference sequence). This CDR3 spans 15 amino acids. CDR3 nucleotides: TGTGCCAGCAGCGTTTACTCGGGGGCGCGATTACCGCAGTATTTT. Translation: CASSVYSGARLPQYF. The whole variable domain, filled in from reference TRBV13 and TRBJ2-3, reads AAGVIQSPRHLIKEKRETATLKCYPIPRHDTVYWYQQGPGQDPQFLISFYEKMQSDKGSIPDRFSAQQFSDYHSELNMSSLELGDSALYFCASSVYSGARLPQYFGPGTRLTVL.

The V and J genes are TRBV29-1 and TRBJ2-7; 12 bases line up with TRBD2. The germline V gene encodes CDR1 SQVTM and CDR2 ANQGSEA. The CDR3 contains 15 residues. V trimming: 4 bases; J trimming: 0 bases; junction bases outside the gene matches: 4. CDR3 DNA sequence: TGCAGCGTTGCCGGGACTAGCGGGTCCTCCTACGAGCAGTACTTC. Its translation: CSVAGTSGSSYEQYF.

The CDR3 here is CSVEDPRDYGYTF. CDR3 coding DNA: TGCAGCGTTGAAGATCCCAGGGACTATGGCTACACCTTC. The gene calls are TRBV29-1 and TRBJ1-2; the D gene is possibly TRBD1 (5 bases). The germline V and J ends were trimmed by 0 bases and 3 bases, with 8 bases remaining between them. The CDR3 is 13 amino acids. From germline, CDR1 is SQVTM and CDR2 ANQGSEA.